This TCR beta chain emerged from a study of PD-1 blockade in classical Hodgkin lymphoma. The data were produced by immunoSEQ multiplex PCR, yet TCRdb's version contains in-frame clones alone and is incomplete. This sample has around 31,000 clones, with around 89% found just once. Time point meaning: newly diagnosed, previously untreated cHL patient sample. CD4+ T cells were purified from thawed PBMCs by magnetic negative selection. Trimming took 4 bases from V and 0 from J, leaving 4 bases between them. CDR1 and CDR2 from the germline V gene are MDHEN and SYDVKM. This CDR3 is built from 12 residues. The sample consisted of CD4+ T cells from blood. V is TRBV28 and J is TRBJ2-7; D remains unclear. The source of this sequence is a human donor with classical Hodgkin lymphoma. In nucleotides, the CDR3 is TGTGCCAGCAGTTCCCCCTCCTACGAGCAGTACTTC. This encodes CASSSPSYEQYF.